The clone carrying this T cell receptor (beta chain) was detected ten times or more. This sample stems from a study of neurological immune-mediated disorders. Background on the study: The study included about 34 multiple sclerosis patients, some 31 relapsing-remitting and 3 secondary progressive.

This CDR3 contains 15 residues. From germline, CDR1 is SGHRS and CDR2 YFSETQ. V dropped 5 bases and J dropped 1 base, with 16 bases sitting between them. TCRdb reprocessed the 5' RACE reads with MiXCR, giving one entry per CDR3 protein. This table has about 59,000 distinct CDR3 sequences, about 4% appearing once. The sequence came from a woman aged 45 to 65 with multiple sclerosis. The chain employs TRBV5-1 and TRBJ2-7; D may be TRBD2 (6 bases). Sequences were obtained from PBMCs. The DNA of the CDR3 is TGCGCCAGCAGTCTGGGACTCCAGGGATCCTACGAGCAGTACTTC. This sequence encodes CASSLGLQGSYEQYF.